One and the same sample provided the 2 T cell receptor beta chains below, sequenced in a study of T cell repertoires in cytomegalovirus infection. Their specific antigens are unknown. TCRdb fed the reads into MiXCR, producing one record per CDR3 protein. The sample comprises some 920,000 distinct CDR3 sequences, roughly a third of which are singletons, and around an eighth rests with the top ten. The specimen was cultured CD8+ T cells from PBMCs, collected from culture after CMV antigen stimulation. Receptors were obtained from a human donor in good health (CMV status not recorded). Some clones in this sample may be carry-over from other donors' samples.

CDR3 DNA: TGTGCCAGCAGCCTGGGGCAGGGAGGGGTAAGAGGGAATCAGCCCCAGCATTTT. It specifies CASSLGQGGVRGNQPQHF. This chain links TRBV27 with TRBJ1-5; a weak D match, TRBD1 (5 bases). Germline V CDR1 and CDR2: MNHEY, SMNVEV (reference sequence). Deletions cut 6 bases from V and 4 bases from J, with 25 bases between. The length of the CDR3 is 18 residues.

The chain recombines TRBV7-9 with TRBJ2-1, with 7 bases identical to TRBD1. The V gene's germline CDR1 is SEHNR and CDR2 FQNEAQ (reference sequence). CDR3 size: 16 residues. V lost 5 bases, J lost 2 bases, and 9 bases stayed unmatched. The CDR3 region is CASSDQNRGAYNEQFF. The CDR3 DNA follows: TGTGCCAGCAGCGACCAGAACAGGGGAGCCTACAATGAGCAGTTCTTC.